This is a list of T cell receptor beta chains from one sample in a study of blood T cells in healthy people across ages. TCRdb used MiXCR to reprocess the 5' RACE reads, holding one entry per CDR3 protein. The sample has approximately 1.5 million distinct CDR3 sequences, about 45% seen once. The sample consisted of blood. The receptors shown here come from a woman between 18 and 30 years old in good health. The CDR3 runs from the conserved cysteine through the conserved F or W. A D gene is named only where the DNA matches it firmly. Size is stated for part of the rows, as once, few or many counts, or as a class when the clone is expanded.

CDR3aa,CDR3nt,v_gene,j_gene,d_gene,abundance
CASSPRQLLWGYTF,TGTGCCAGCTCACCACGACAGCTCCTATGGGGCTACACCTTC,TRBV18,TRBJ1-2,NA,few
CAISESDGSETQYF,TGTGCCATCAGTGAGTCTGACGGTTCAGAGACTCAGTACTTC,TRBV10-3,TRBJ2-7,NA,NA
CASSEAFWTGGADTEAFF,TGTGCCAGCAGTGAAGCGTTTTGGACAGGGGGAGCGGACACTGAAGCTTTCTTT,TRBV6-1,TRBJ1-1,TRBD1,NA
CASSLFTGELFF,TGTGCCAGCAGCTTGTTCACCGGGGAGCTGTTTTTT,TRBV7-2,TRBJ2-2,NA,many
CGVDKGDTQYF,TGCGGCGTTGACAAAGGGGATACGCAGTATTTT,TRBV29-1,TRBJ2-3,NA,NA
CASSRASGSVLETQYF,TGCGCCAGCAGCCGCGCATCGGGATCCGTATTGGAGACCCAGTACTTC,TRBV5-1,TRBJ2-5,NA,once
CASSLAAIGNEQFF,TGTGCCAGCAGCTTAGCGGCCATTGGGAATGAGCAGTTCTTC,TRBV7-8,TRBJ2-1,NA,few
CASSLSGGGVPYEQYF,TGTGCCAGCAGCTTATCTGGAGGGGGAGTGCCCTACGAGCAGTACTTC,TRBV7-2,TRBJ2-7,NA,NA
CASSSQDGAFYGYTF,TGTGCCAGCAGCTCTCAGGACGGAGCCTTCTATGGCTACACCTTC,TRBV9,TRBJ1-2,NA,NA
CASGLAYPGEQYF,TGTGCTAGTGGTTTGGCCTATCCGGGCGAGCAGTACTTC,TRBV12-5,TRBJ2-7,NA,NA
CSASVGGYQETQYF,TGCAGTGCTAGCGTGGGAGGGTACCAAGAGACCCAGTACTTC,TRBV20-1,TRBJ2-5,TRBD2,few
CASRGGQGNYGYTF,TGTGCCAGCAGGGGGGGACAGGGTAACTATGGCTACACCTTC,TRBV12-3/TRBV12-4,TRBJ1-2,TRBD1,NA
CASNPTGYNYGYTF,TGTGCCAGCAACCCGACAGGGTATAACTATGGCTACACCTTC,TRBV12-3/TRBV12-4,TRBJ1-2,TRBD1,few
CAWSAQMRTEAFF,TGTGCCTGGAGTGCCCAAATGCGCACTGAGGCTTTCTTT,TRBV30,TRBJ1-1,NA,NA
CATSDAGSTGYTF,TGTGCCACCAGTGATGCGGGTAGTACTGGCTACACCTTC,TRBV24-1,TRBJ1-2,NA,NA
CSVGTDLYNEQFF,TGCAGCGTCGGGACAGATCTTTACAATGAGCAGTTCTTC,TRBV29-1,TRBJ2-1,TRBD1,many
CASSPKPPDGNSNRPQHF,TGCGCCAGCAGCCCCAAGCCCCCGGACGGGAATAGCAATCGGCCCCAGCATTTT,TRBV4-1,TRBJ1-5,NA,NA
CVSSYRAKMVQEQYF,TGTGTCAGCAGTTACCGGGCGAAGATGGTGCAGGAGCAGTACTTC,TRBV6-2/TRBV6-3,TRBJ2-5,NA,NA
CASGVSGPYNEQFF,TGTGCTAGTGGTGTGTCGGGGCCCTACAATGAGCAGTTCTTC,TRBV12-5,TRBJ2-1,NA,NA
CATSALGSYNEQFF,TGTGCCACCAGTGCTCTCGGCTCCTACAATGAGCAGTTCTTC,TRBV24-1,TRBJ2-1,NA,NA
CSAREGDRVAYGCTF,TGCAGTGCTAGAGAAGGGGACAGGGTGGCGTATGGCTGCACCTTC,TRBV20-1,TRBJ1-2,TRBD1,NA
CSAMNSLQETQYF,TGCAGTGCTATGAACAGTCTTCAAGAGACCCAGTACTTC,TRBV20-1,TRBJ2-5,NA,NA
CAIRDRVGYEQYF,TGTGCCATTAGGGACAGGGTGGGCTACGAGCAGTACTTC,TRBV6-5,TRBJ2-7,TRBD1,NA
CASSAGLHQYNEQFF,TGTGCCAGCAGCGCTGGACTACACCAGTACAATGAGCAGTTCTTC,TRBV7-2,TRBJ2-1,NA,few
CASSQDRAQLFF,TGTGCCAGCAGTCAGGACAGGGCCCAACTGTTTTTT,TRBV6-5,TRBJ1-4,TRBD1,NA
CTSSQDSGTYNEQFF,TGTACCAGCAGCCAAGATAGCGGGACCTACAATGAGCAGTTCTTC,TRBV3-1,TRBJ2-1,TRBD2,NA
CASSQKTGADTQYF,TGTGCCAGCAGCCAAAAGACGGGCGCAGATACGCAGTATTTT,TRBV4-2,TRBJ2-3,NA,NA
CASRLKGGRIDEQFF,TGTGCCAGCAGACTGAAGGGGGGCCGGATAGATGAGCAGTTCTTC,TRBV28,TRBJ2-1,NA,few
CASSSSPLRGVSTDTQYF,TGTGCCAGCAGTTCCTCGCCCCTCAGGGGAGTGAGCACAGATACGCAGTATTTT,TRBV27,TRBJ2-3,NA,NA
CASSQDVQVPTDTQYF,TGCGCCAGCAGCCAAGATGTCCAGGTCCCCACAGATACGCAGTATTTT,TRBV4-3,TRBJ2-3,NA,few
CASSYPGSPDGYTF,TGTGCCAGCAGTTACCCCGGGTCCCCGGATGGCTACACCTTC,TRBV6-5,TRBJ1-2,NA,few
CATSRDTAGYNEQFF,TGTGCCACCAGCAGAGATACAGCGGGTTACAATGAGCAGTTCTTC,TRBV15,TRBJ2-1,NA,NA
CASSQVVSAGYEQYF,TGTGCCAGCAGCCAAGTTGTGAGCGCTGGTTACGAGCAGTACTTC,TRBV3-1,TRBJ2-7,NA,few
CSALRAPQDAEAFF,TGCAGTGCTCTCCGGGCCCCCCAGGACGCTGAAGCTTTCTTT,TRBV20-1,TRBJ1-1,NA,few
CSVSGRALDTQYF,TGCAGCGTTAGCGGGAGGGCCTTAGATACGCAGTATTTT,TRBV29-1,TRBJ2-3,TRBD2,NA
CSVESRAGSDEQFF,TGCAGCGTTGAATCCAGGGCAGGTTCCGATGAGCAGTTCTTC,TRBV29-1,TRBJ2-1,NA,NA
CASSPQGGQQYF,TGCGCCAGCAGCCCACAAGGGGGGCAGCAGTACTTC,TRBV4-1,TRBJ2-7,NA,NA
CASSQVPYASTDTQYF,TGCGCCAGCAGCCAAGTTCCCTATGCTAGCACAGATACGCAGTATTTT,TRBV4-1,TRBJ2-3,NA,NA
CASSLGGGYEQYF,TGTGCCAGCAGCTTAGGAGGCGGCTACGAGCAGTACTTC,TRBV27,TRBJ2-7,NA,many
CASSQRRLAGSYEQYF,TGCGCCAGCAGCCAACGCCGACTAGCGGGGTCCTACGAGCAGTACTTC,TRBV4-1,TRBJ2-7,TRBD2,NA
CASSLDRGRGNGYTF,TGTGCCAGCAGCTTAGACAGGGGGCGCGGCAATGGCTACACCTTC,TRBV7-2,TRBJ1-2,TRBD1,NA